The clone carrying this TCR beta chain was counted only a few times. Its antigen is currently unknown. TCRdb recomputed calls from the reads with MiXCR, one row per CDR3 protein. The sample includes 200,000 to 300,000 distinct CDR3 sequences, more than 9% of them seen just once. This sample is part of a study of T cell repertoires in cytomegalovirus infection. Across the whole study: Public TCR beta signature analysis indicated the presence of both CMV infection and matching HLA type. Notes on the study in general: Carriage of CMV together with the relevant HLA was identifiable through cumulative public TCR beta family frequency. Dominating the ex vivo response were TCR beta clonotypes that were CMV-specific and HLA-C-restricted.

The CDR3 is made up of 15 amino acids. Germline V gene lookup returns CDR1 GTSNPN and CDR2 SVGIG (reference sequence). With 2 bases clipped from V and 4 bases from J, the junction kept 6 bases outside the gene matches. The source of this sequence is a human donor in good health (CMV status not recorded). Some clones in this sample may be carry-over from other donors' samples. Sequencing input: PBMCs. This chain joins TRBV30 and TRBJ1-5, with 9 nucleotides matching TRBD1. The DNA of the CDR3 is TGTGCCTGGAGTATTATGACAGGGGGGAATCAGCCCCAGCATTTT. Translated, it gives CAWSIMTGGNQPQHF. The full variable domain, its missing parts supplied by reference TRBV30 and TRBJ1-5, is SQTIHQWPATLVQPVGSPLSLECTVEGTSNPNLYWYRQAAGRGLQLLFYSVGIGQISSEVPQNLSASRPQDRQFILSSKKLLLSDSGFYLCAWSIMTGGNQPQHFGDGTRLSIL.